The rows below give T cell receptor beta chains drawn from one sample of a study of blood T cell repertoires in COVID-19. Only in-frame clones appear in the TCRdb table, and some are missing; sequencing was by immunoSEQ multiplex PCR. The table lists 250,000 to 300,000 clones, about 88% of them singletons. Sequenced sample: PBMCs or T cells enriched from blood (not recorded which). Receptors originate from a woman aged 55-69 years in a cohort exposed to, infected with or recovered from COVID-19 (not recorded which). Both conserved end residues are trimmed from each CDR3. Each record gives: J gene, V gene, CDR3 protein.

TRBJ1-1,TRBV7-2,ASSPYTEAF
TRBJ2-1,TRBV25-1,ASRDKLSYNEQF
TRBJ1-1,TRBV27,ASSTTGVLSEAF
TRBJ1-2,TRBV10-3,AIRTRDKNNYGYT
TRBJ1-5,TRBV6-5,ASRPDRVGNQPQH
TRBJ1-4,TRBV28,ASSLDTTNEKLF
TRBJ1-2,TRBV29-1,SVYRDIDGYT
TRBJ2-1,TRBV4-1,ASSQPTRGGSYNEQF
TRBJ2-2,TRBV21-1,ASSLEPLGTQKAGELF
TRBJ2-7,TRBV6-2/TRBV6-3,ASSYSGREVPPYEQY
TRBJ2-4,TRBV7-2,ASSHRQGMKPAKNIQY
TRBJ1-1,TRBV3-1/TRBV3-2,ASSQDWGDGDTEAF
TRBJ2-1,TRBV12-3/TRBV12-4,ASSLQLNEQF
TRBJ1-2,TRBV28,ASRPGSANYGYT